The 3 T cell receptor beta chains below all came from one sample that was sequenced in a study of blood T cell repertoires in COVID-19. Repertoires were generated with immunoSEQ multiplex PCR, while TCRdb's copy carries only in-frame clones and drops some. This table has more than 60,000 clones, roughly 86% appearing once. Specimen: peripheral blood. The source is a man in his sixties with acute or convalescent COVID-19.

The genes are TRBV5-6 and TRBJ1-6; D perhaps matches TRBD1 (5 bases). V gave up 4 bases and J gave up 0 bases, with 8 bases separating them. Germline-derived CDR1 and CDR2 are SGHDT and YYEEEE. The CDR3 is 15 amino acids. CDR3 sequence (DNA): TGTGCCAGCAGCAATCAGGGCTCCTATAATTCACCCCTCCACTTT. This encodes CASSNQGSYNSPLHF.

The chain recombines TRBV5-1 with TRBJ1-2, with 9 bases that match TRBD1. V gave up 4 bases and J gave up 4 bases; unmatched junction bases: 8. This CDR3 has 15 amino acids. Germline V gives CDR1 SGHRS, CDR2 YFSETQ. The CDR3 protein is CASSAEPGQGYGYTF. The CDR3 DNA is TGCGCCAGCAGCGCTGAGCCGGGACAGGGCTATGGCTACACCTTC.

The chain employs TRBV10-3 and TRBJ1-2; TRBD1 is a possible D gene (6 bases). The V gene lost 0 bases and the J gene lost 6 bases, with 11 bases spanning the gap. The CDR3 consists of 14 residues. The V gene's germline CDR1 is ENHRY and CDR2 SYGVKD. The CDR3 reads CAISESVGADGYTF. DNA of the CDR3: TGTGCCATCAGTGAGTCTGTGGGGGCTGATGGCTACACCTTC.